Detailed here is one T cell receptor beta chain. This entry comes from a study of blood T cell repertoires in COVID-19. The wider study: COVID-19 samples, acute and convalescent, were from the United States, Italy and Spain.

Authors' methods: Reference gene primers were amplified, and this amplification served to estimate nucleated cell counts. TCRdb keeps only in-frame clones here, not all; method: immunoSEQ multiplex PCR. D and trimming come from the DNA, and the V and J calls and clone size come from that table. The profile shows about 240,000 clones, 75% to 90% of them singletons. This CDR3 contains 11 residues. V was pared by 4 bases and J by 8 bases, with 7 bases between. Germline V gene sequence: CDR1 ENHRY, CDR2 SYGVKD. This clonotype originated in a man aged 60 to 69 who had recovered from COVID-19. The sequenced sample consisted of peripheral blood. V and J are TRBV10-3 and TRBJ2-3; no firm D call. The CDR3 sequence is CAISVSGTQYF. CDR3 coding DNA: TGTGCCATCAGTGTCTCAGGTACGCAGTATTTT.